Each of the 23 T cell receptor beta chains below was sequenced from the same sample in a study of blood T cell repertoires in COVID-19. Libraries were prepared by immunoSEQ multiplex PCR; TCRdb keeps only in-frame clonotypes and omits some of them. The table has some 180,000 clones, 76% seen once. Source material: peripheral blood. These receptors all stem from a woman aged 45-65 years with active or convalescent COVID-19.

The J gene is TRBJ2-3, the V gene TRBV30; tentatively, D is TRBD2 (6 bases). CDR3 length equals 12 residues. Trimming cost V 4 bases and J 8 bases, with 13 bases left between them. Germline V gene sequence: CDR1 GTSNPN, CDR2 SVGIG (reference sequence). This CDR3 reads CAWMRDFVTQYF. The DNA of the CDR3 is TGTGCCTGGATGCGGGATTTTGTTACGCAGTATTTT.

The genes are TRBV19 and TRBJ2-3, with a tentative D call TRBD2 (5 bases). V was cut by 1 base and J by 5 bases, with 19 bases left in between. Germline-derived CDR1 and CDR2 are LNHDA and SQIVND (reference sequence). This CDR3 comprises 17 residues. The CDR3 region has the DNA TGTGCCAGTAGTATAGCATTGGCAGTCCCTGAGGGAGATACGCAGTATTTT. Its protein product is CASSIALAVPEGDTQYF.

The rearrangement links TRBV7-2 to TRBJ2-3, with 8 bases aligning to TRBD2. The CDR3 has 16 amino acids. V lost 6 bases to trimming and J lost 0 bases; unmatched junction nucleotides: 8. In germline, CDR1 is SGHTA, CDR2 FQGNSA. In DNA form, the CDR3 reads TGTGCCAGCAGAGTCAGCGGGGGCCTGAGCACAGATACGCAGTATTTT. Its translation: CASRVSGGLSTDTQYF.

This sequence joins TRBV5-6 and TRBJ1-2, with a tentative D call TRBD1 (6 bases). CDR1 SGHDT and CDR2 YYEEEE come from the germline V gene. V shed 6 bases and J shed 4 bases, with 25 bases lying between them. This CDR3 is 17 amino acids long. The CDR3 sequence is CASTRNRKGVGIYGYTF. The CDR3 coding sequence is TGTGCCAGCACCCGGAATCGGAAGGGGGTGGGAATCTATGGCTACACCTTC.

A word on this clone: The germline gene is not matched at one end of the junction; a read error may be the cause. The rearrangement links TRBV7-7 to TRBJ2-5; 7 bases line up with TRBD2. CDR3 length: 15 amino acids. The V gene's germline CDR1 is SSHAT and CDR2 FNYEAQ (reference sequence). The CDR3 DNA reads as TGTGCTAGCAGCCCCTCCGGGACTAAACAAGAGACCCAGTACTTC. Translating it yields CASSPSGTKQETQYF.

This clone occurred once. The J gene is TRBJ1-5, the V gene TRBV19; possible D gene TRBD1, 6 bases. The ends were cut back, 6 bases at V and 1 base at J, with 10 bases in the middle. Germline V gene sequence: CDR1 LNHDA, CDR2 SQIVND (reference sequence). The CDR3 extends over 14 amino acids. The CDR3 loop reads CASRTGQSNQPQHF. The CDR3 DNA follows: TGTGCCAGTAGGACAGGACAGAGCAATCAGCCCCAGCATTTT.

J is TRBJ2-5 and V is TRBV4-3; TRBD1 is a possible D gene (6 bases). In germline, CDR1 is LGHNA, CDR2 YSLEER. This CDR3 spans 15 amino acids. Trimming removed 2 bases at V and 4 bases at J, with 14 bases between. CDR3 protein: CASSQTGSGGETQYF. CDR3 nucleotides: TGCGCCAGCAGCCAAACAGGGAGCGGTGGAGAGACCCAGTACTTC.

This clone is a singleton in its sample. The V call is TRBV11-2, the J call TRBJ2-7, with D tentatively TRBD1 (6 bases). V was pared by 6 bases and J by 7 bases, with 22 bases between. Germline V gene lookup returns CDR1 SGHAT and CDR2 FQNNGV. The CDR3 loop spans 15 amino acids. In nucleotides, the CDR3 is TGTGCCAGCAGGCCGACAGGAGCCCATAGGGGGGAGCAGTACTTC. Amino acid sequence: CASRPTGAHRGEQYF.

This chain links TRBV12-3 or TRBV12-4 with TRBJ1-4; perhaps TRBD1 as D (5 bases). The CDR3 runs to 13 residues. Trimming took 5 bases from V and 7 from J, leaving 11 bases between them. The chain's CDR3 is CASSLSGGEKLFF. The CDR3 DNA is TGTGCCAGCAGTCTCTCCGGGGGTGAAAAACTGTTTTTT.

V is TRBV10-3 and J is TRBJ2-7, with TRBD2 as a possible D gene (6 bases). The CDR3 is made up of 14 amino acids. Germline loops: CDR1 ENHRY, CDR2 SYGVKD. V gave up 2 bases and J gave up 9 bases, with 17 bases separating them. The CDR3 protein is CAISEGQGDFVQYF. DNA for the CDR3: TGTGCCATCAGTGAGGGACAAGGGGACTTTGTGCAGTACTTC.

The chain combines TRBV11-3 with TRBJ1-6; D ambiguous. CDR3 length: 13 residues. With 6 bases removed from V and 8 bases from J, the gap between germline ends came to 11 bases. Per the germline V gene, CDR1 is SGHNT and CDR2 is YENEEA. CDR3 bases: TGTGCCAGCAGTGTCGGGAATGATTCACCCCTCCACTTT. It specifies CASSVGNDSPLHF.

This clone was seen just once. The chain uses TRBV30 and TRBJ1-2; possibly TRBD1 for D (5 bases). Between the trimmed V and J ends, which lost 0 bases and 4 bases, there was a span of 12 bases. CDR1 is GTSNPN, CDR2 SVGIG, per germline (reference sequence). The CDR3 has 14 amino acids. CDR3 in DNA: TGTGCCTGGAGTGTCTCTTCCGACAGCTATGGCTACACCTTC. It yields the protein CAWSVSSDSYGYTF.

This clone was seen more than once but under ten times. The CDR3 DNA reads as TGTGCCAGTAGTATAGCCGCAGGGCTGAACACTGAAGCTTTCTTT. This encodes CASSIAAGLNTEAFF. The gene calls are TRBV19 and TRBJ1-1; weak D call: TRBD1 (5 bases). The CDR3 loop spans 15 amino acids. Germline CDR1 is LNHDA and CDR2 is SQIVND (reference sequence). V shed 1 base and J shed 0 bases, with 9 bases lying between them.

The chain is built from TRBV30 and TRBJ2-2; 11 positions agree with TRBD1. The germline V gene encodes CDR1 GTSNPN and CDR2 SVGIG (reference sequence). V lost 4 bases to trimming and J lost 0 bases; unmatched junction nucleotides: 7. This CDR3 is 17 amino acids long. The CDR3 protein is CAWIPRDRGTNTGELFF. CDR3 DNA sequence: TGTGCCTGGATTCCCCGGGACAGGGGGACGAACACCGGGGAGCTGTTTTTT. Full variable domain (missing parts from reference TRBV30 and TRBJ2-2): SQTIHQWPATLVQPVGSPLSLECTVEGTSNPNLYWYRQAAGRGLQLLFYSVGIGQISSEVPQNLSASRPQDRQFILSSKKLLLSDSGFYLCAWIPRDRGTNTGELFFGEGSRLTVL.

The V and J genes are TRBV5-4 and TRBJ2-1; 7 nucleotides agree with TRBD2. V shed 4 bases, J shed 9 bases, and the junction held 10 bases outside the gene matches. CDR1 is SGHNT, CDR2 YYREEE, per germline (reference sequence). The CDR3 extends over 14 amino acids. CDR3 sequence (DNA): TGTGCCAGCAGCCCTGGACTAGTCGTTCCTGAGCAGTTCTTC. Amino acids: CASSPGLVVPEQFF.

The rearrangement uses TRBV30 and TRBJ1-6; 8 positions match TRBD1. Germline loops: CDR1 GTSNPN, CDR2 SVGIG (reference sequence). Trimming removed 6 bases from V and 5 bases from J; junction bases left unmatched: 6. The CDR3 spans 14 residues. The CDR3 sequence: CACSKGQDNSPLHF. Here the CDR3 DNA reads TGTGCCTGCAGTAAGGGACAGGATAATTCACCCCTCCACTTT.

This chain links TRBV3-1 (or the pseudogene TRBV3-2) with TRBJ2-5; D is undetermined. Germline-derived CDR1 and CDR2 are LGHDT and YNNKEL (reference sequence). CDR3 length: 11 amino acids. V was pared by 6 bases and J by 7 bases, with 9 bases between. The CDR3 DNA sequence: TGTGCCAGCAGTTACGCAGGGACCCAGTACTTC. Translation: CASSYAGTQYF.

This clone was picked up a small number of times. V is TRBV28 and J is TRBJ1-3, with 8 bases that match TRBD1. V dropped 4 bases and J dropped 3; count of bases not matched to a gene: 5. The CDR3 is made up of 15 amino acids. Per germline, CDR1 MDHEN and CDR2 SYDVKM. In DNA form, the CDR3 reads TGTGCCAGCAGTTCCCTCAGGGGGCTTGGAAACACCATATATTTT. Translation gives CASSSLRGLGNTIYF.

The J gene is TRBJ1-2, the V gene TRBV3-1 (or the pseudogene TRBV3-2), with 7 positions matching TRBD1. This CDR3 has 14 residues. The ends lost 1 base at V and 4 bases at J; junction bases unmatched: 3. Germline V gene sequence: CDR1 LGHDT, CDR2 YNNKEL (reference sequence). The CDR3 reads CASSQGQGPYGYTF. In nucleotides, the CDR3 is TGTGCCAGCAGCCAAGGACAGGGCCCCTATGGCTACACCTTC.

The chain has TRBV4-3 and TRBJ1-1, with D possibly TRBD1 on 5 matching bases. V dropped 0 bases and J dropped 5 bases, with 13 bases sitting between them. CDR3 size: 15 residues. Germline V gene data show CDR1 as LGHNA and CDR2 as YSLEER. CDR3 bases: TGCGCCAGCAGCCAAGATTCCCAGGGTATGACTGAAGCTTTCTTT. This encodes CASSQDSQGMTEAFF.

V is TRBV6-1 and J is TRBJ1-1; tentative D call: TRBD1 (6 bases). Trimming removed 2 bases from V and 4 bases from J, with 11 bases in between. Germline V gene data show CDR1 as MNHNS and CDR2 as SASEGT. The CDR3 totals 14 residues. As DNA, the CDR3 is TGTGCCAGCAGTGAAAACACAGGGATCACTGAAGCTTTCTTT. It yields the protein CASSENTGITEAFF.

The rearrangement joins TRBV9 to TRBJ1-1; tentatively, D is TRBD1 (5 bases). CDR3 size: 14 residues. Germline CDR1 SGDLS, CDR2 YYNGEE. V was pared by 4 bases and J by 1 base, with 11 bases between. CDR3 residues: CASSPQTGNTEAFF. As DNA, the CDR3 is TGTGCCAGCAGCCCCCAAACAGGGAACACTGAAGCTTTCTTT.

V is TRBV7-2 and J is TRBJ1-6; TRBD1 is a possible D gene (5 bases). The CDR3 length is 16 residues. CDR1 and CDR2 from the germline V gene are SGHTA and FQGNSA. V shed 6 bases and J shed 10 bases, with 22 bases lying between them. The CDR3 bases are TGTGCCAGCAGGTCAGGGAGCTCCGCGGGGGAATCACCCCTCCACTTT. It codes for CASRSGSSAGESPLHF. The complete variable domain, with remaining parts taken from reference TRBV7-2 and TRBJ1-6, reads GAGVSQSPSNKVTEKGKDVELRCDPISGHTALYWYRQSLGQGLEFLIYFQGNSAPDKSGLPSDRFSAERTGGSVSTLTIQRTQQEDSAVYLCASRSGSSAGESPLHFGNGTRLTVT.